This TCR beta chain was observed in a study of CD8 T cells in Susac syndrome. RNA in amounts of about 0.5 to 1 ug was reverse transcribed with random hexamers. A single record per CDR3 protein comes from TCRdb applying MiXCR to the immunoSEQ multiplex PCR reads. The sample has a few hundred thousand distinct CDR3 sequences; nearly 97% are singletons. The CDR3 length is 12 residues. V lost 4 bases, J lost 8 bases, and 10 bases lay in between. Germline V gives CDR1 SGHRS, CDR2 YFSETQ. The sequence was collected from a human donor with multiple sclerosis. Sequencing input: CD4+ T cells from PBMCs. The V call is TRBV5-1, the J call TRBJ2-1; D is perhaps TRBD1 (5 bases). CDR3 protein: CASSVQAYEQFF. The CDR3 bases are TGCGCCAGCAGCGTACAGGCCTATGAGCAGTTCTTC.